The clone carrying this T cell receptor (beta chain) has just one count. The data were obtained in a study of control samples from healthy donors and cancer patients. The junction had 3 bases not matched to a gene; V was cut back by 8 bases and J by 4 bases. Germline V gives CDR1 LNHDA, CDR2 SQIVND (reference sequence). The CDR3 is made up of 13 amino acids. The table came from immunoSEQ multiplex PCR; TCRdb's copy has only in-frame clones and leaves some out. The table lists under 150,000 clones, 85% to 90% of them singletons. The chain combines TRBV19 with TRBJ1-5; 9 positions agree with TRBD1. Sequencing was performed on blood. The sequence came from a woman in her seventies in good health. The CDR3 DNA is TGTGCCAGTGCCGGGACAGGGAATCAGCCCCAGCATTTT. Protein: CASAGTGNQPQHF.